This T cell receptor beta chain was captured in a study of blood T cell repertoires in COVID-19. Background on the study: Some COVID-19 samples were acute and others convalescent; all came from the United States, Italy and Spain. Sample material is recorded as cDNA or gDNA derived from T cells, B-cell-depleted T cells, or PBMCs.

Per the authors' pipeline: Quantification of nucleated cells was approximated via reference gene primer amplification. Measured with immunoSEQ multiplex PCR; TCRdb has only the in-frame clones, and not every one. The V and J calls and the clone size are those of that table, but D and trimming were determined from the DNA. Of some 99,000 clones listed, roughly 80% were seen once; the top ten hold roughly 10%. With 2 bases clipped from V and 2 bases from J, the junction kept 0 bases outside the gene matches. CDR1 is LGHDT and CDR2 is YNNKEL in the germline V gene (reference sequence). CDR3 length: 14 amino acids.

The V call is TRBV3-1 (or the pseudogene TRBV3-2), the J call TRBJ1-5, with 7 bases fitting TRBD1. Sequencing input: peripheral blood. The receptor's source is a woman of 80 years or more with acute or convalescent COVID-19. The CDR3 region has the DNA TGTGCCAGCAGCCAAACAGGGGGCAATCAGCCCCAGCATTTT. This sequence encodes CASSQTGGNQPQHF.